This T cell receptor beta chain appears in the sequencing data of a study of cytomegalovirus exposure and HLA in healthy donors. Germline CDR1 reads SGHRS; CDR2 reads YFSETQ. After removal of 4 bases from V and 4 bases from J, the junction contained 8 bases not matched to a gene. The CDR3 spans 15 residues. It was with 60 Vbeta and 13 Jbeta primers that the PCR ran. The protocol was immunoSEQ multiplex PCR, while the TCRdb copy is restricted to in-frame clones and leaves out a portion. This table holds 20,000 to 25,000 clones. Study results and limitations: V- and J-gene trimming in TCR beta was tied to a missense DCLRE1C variant by an analysis performed later. The Asian-associated ancestry cluster reportedly had fewer N-insertions than the roughly 720-donor mean in a later analysis.

Notes on this clone: Its antigen is not known.

V is TRBV5-1 and J is TRBJ1-2; 9 bases agree with TRBD1. Sequencing was performed on PBMCs. The TCR was taken from a male donor in good health and CMV-seropositive. The CDR3 region has the DNA TGCGCCAGCAGCCCCTACAGGGGGCCAGGCTATGGCTACACCTTC. It yields the protein CASSPYRGPGYGYTF.